A single count supports the clone carrying this T cell receptor beta chain. Some clones are missing from TCRdb's copy, which holds only in-frame ones; the method was immunoSEQ multiplex PCR. The data show just under 45,000 clones, about 81% seen once. V was cut by 1 base and J by 3 bases, with 18 bases left in between. Germline lookup yields CDR1 LGHDT and CDR2 YNNKEL (reference sequence). The CDR3 has 17 residues. These data are taken from a study of blood T cell repertoires in COVID-19. This receptor was obtained from a human donor in a cohort sampled during active COVID-19. Source material: peripheral blood. The chain recombines TRBV3-1 (or the pseudogene TRBV3-2) with TRBJ2-5; D may be TRBD1 (5 bases). CDR3 sequence: CASSQGSGQHLKETQYF. CDR3 DNA: TGTGCCAGCAGCCAAGGATCAGGGCAGCACCTCAAAGAGACCCAGTACTTC.